Listed below are T cell receptor beta chains from one sample, sequenced in a study of sequential checkpoint blockade in melanoma. The data were produced by immunoSEQ multiplex PCR, yet TCRdb's version contains in-frame clones alone and is incomplete. The data contain tens of thousands of clones, roughly 89% of them singletons. The sample here was CD8+ T cells sorted from blood (inferred from file names), taken from a patient given nivolumab and ipilimumab in sequence. The source of these receptors is a human donor with melanoma. The conserved cysteine and the conserved F or W are not part of the CDR3 here.

v_call	j_call	cdr3_aa
TRBV7-9	TRBJ1-5	ASSSTTTGTEGNQPQH
TRBV7-2	TRBJ2-1	ASSSPPGSSYNEQF
TRBV6-1	TRBJ1-1	ASSTTTGMNTEAF
TRBV9	TRBJ2-3	ASSDSPYTDTQY
TRBV28	TRBJ2-3	ASTPPEVGAGVSTDTQY
TRBV27	TRBJ1-2	ASSEGASNYGYT
TRBV27	TRBJ1-6	ASSLEGISSYNSPLH
TRBV4-1	TRBJ1-2	ASSLQGTYGYT
TRBV29-1	TRBJ1-2	SARINYGYT
TRBV19	TRBJ1-4	ASTRGANEKLF
TRBV7-2	TRBJ2-3	ASSPGEADTQY
TRBV15	TRBJ2-5	ATSERRGGPETQY